A single sample is the source of the 21 T cell receptor beta chains below, sequenced in a study of CD8+ T cells in alopecia areata listed by TCRdb under 2018. This specimen's time point label, per the study, means: baseline before oral tofacitinib. Preparation of the library involved the immunoSEQ multiplex PCR assay. RNA was extracted from all samples and reverse transcribed into cDNA, which served as template for TCR sequencing. Imported from immuneACCESS, the table was reduced by TCRdb to in-frame sequences with V and J called. These copies leave out some clones; in studies compared against another copy, an unresolved V gene accounts for under half, and the cause of the remainder is not known. In this sample the table shows some 170,000 clones, about 67% of which occur a single time. The ten largest account for about an eighth of the sample. The specimen comprised CD8+ T cells sorted from blood, sampled at week 0. All receptors come from a human donor with alopecia areata.

The table lists this clone with a few counts. CDR3 amino acids: CASSLQGSDYEQYF. For the CDR3, the DNA is TGTGCCAGCAGTTTACAGGGTTCGGACTACGAGCAGTACTTC. The chain has TRBV27 and TRBJ2-7, with D tentatively TRBD1 (5 bases). There are 14 residues in the CDR3. Germline V gene sequence: CDR1 MNHEY, CDR2 SMNVEV (reference sequence). The V and J ends lost 2 bases and 3 bases respectively, with 11 bases between them.

This clone was seen more than once but under ten times. This chain connects TRBV29-1 to TRBJ2-1, with 7 bases aligning to TRBD2. The CDR3 contains 13 residues. Germline values: CDR1 SQVTM, CDR2 ANQGSEA. V gave up 6 bases and J gave up 6 bases; unmatched junction bases: 8. Here the CDR3 reads CSVYGGESNEQFF. CDR3 nucleotides: TGCAGCGTGTATGGGGGGGAGAGCAATGAGCAGTTCTTC.

Only a few counts were recorded for this clone. This chain connects TRBV4-1 to TRBJ2-6; tentatively, D is TRBD2 (6 bases). Germline V lookup: CDR1 MGHRA, CDR2 YSYEKL. V gave up 0 bases and J gave up 2 bases, with 11 bases separating them. The CDR3 contains 17 residues. As DNA, the CDR3 is TGCGCCAGCAGCCAAGATTTTCGGGGGACTGGGGCCAACGTCCTGACTTTC. Translation gives CASSQDFRGTGANVLTF.

The J gene is TRBJ2-3, the V gene TRBV7-9; perhaps TRBD1 as D (5 bases). Looked up from germline, CDR1 is SEHNR and CDR2 is FQNEAQ (reference sequence). There are 14 residues in the CDR3. Trimming left V 2 bases short and J 2 bases short, with 8 bases between. Here the CDR3 reads CASSLRRDTDTQYF. CDR3 bases: TGTGCCAGCAGCTTACGCAGGGACACAGATACGCAGTATTTT.

The V and J genes are TRBV5-1 and TRBJ2-7; unclear D gene. V dropped 4 bases and J dropped 5 bases, with 13 bases sitting between them. The germline CDR1 and CDR2 sequences are SGHRS and YFSETQ. This CDR3 is built from 13 residues. The DNA of the CDR3 is TGCGCCAGCAGCGCCGAAGATCCTAACGAGCAGTACTTC. This sequence encodes CASSAEDPNEQYF. Full variable domain (outside the CDR3, taken from reference TRBV5-1 and TRBJ2-7): KAGVTQTPRYLIKTRGQQVTLSCSPISGHRSVSWYQQTPGQGLQFLFEYFSETQRNKGNFPGRFSGRQFSNSRSEMNVSTLELGDSALYLCASSAEDPNEQYFGPGTRLTVT.

This chain joins TRBV2 and TRBJ1-3, with 8 nucleotides matching TRBD1. The CDR3 is 16 amino acids. The germline gives CDR1 SNHLY, CDR2 FYNNEI. V was pared by 5 bases and J by 4 bases, with 10 bases of the junction left unmatched. The DNA for the CDR3 is TGTGCCAGCAGTCTTGAGCAGGGGGCGCGAGGAAACACCATATATTTT. This gives the protein CASSLEQGARGNTIYF. Filled out from reference TRBV2 and TRBJ1-3, the complete variable domain reads EPEVTQTPSHQVTQMGQEVILRCVPISNHLYFYWYRQILGQKVEFLVSFYNNEISEKSEIFDDQFSVERPDGSNFTLKIRSTKLEDSAMYFCASSLEQGARGNTIYFGEGSWLTVV.

The J gene is TRBJ1-1, the V gene TRBV30, with D possibly matching TRBD1 (5 bases). Per the germline V gene, CDR1 is GTSNPN and CDR2 is SVGIG (reference sequence). There are 14 residues in the CDR3. Trimming pared 3 bases from V and 3 bases from J, leaving 14 bases between. The CDR3 spells CAWRVYGTHTEAFF. The CDR3 nucleotides are TGTGCCTGGAGAGTCTACGGGACCCACACTGAAGCTTTCTTT.

This chain uses TRBV27 with TRBJ1-2; weak D call: TRBD1 (6 bases). This CDR3 contains 15 residues. V was clipped by 5 bases and J by 3 bases, with 16 bases between them. Germline loops: CDR1 MNHEY, CDR2 SMNVEV (reference sequence). CDR3 residues: CASSTTGHDDYGYTF. The CDR3, as DNA: TGTGCCAGCAGTACAACAGGGCATGATGACTATGGCTACACCTTC.

The rearrangement joins TRBV29-1 to TRBJ1-4, with TRBD1 matching 9 bases. The CDR3 covers 13 residues. The germline gives CDR1 SQVTM, CDR2 ANQGSEA. J gave up 7 bases and V 7 bases, and 7 bases lay outside the gene matches. CDR3 sequence (DNA): TGCAGCGCTCCTGACAGGGGGGGTGAAAAACTGTTTTTT. Translated: CSAPDRGGEKLFF.

DNA of the CDR3: TGCGCCAGCAGCCAAGATCGGCTAGCGGAAGAGACCCAGTACTTC. The encoded protein is CASSQDRLAEETQYF. The chain joins TRBV4-1 to TRBJ2-5; 7 nucleotides agree with TRBD2. Per germline, CDR1 MGHRA and CDR2 YSYEKL. Trimming took 0 bases from V and 3 from J; bases not matched to a gene: 4. This CDR3 has 15 amino acids.

This chain uses TRBV30 with TRBJ2-3; D call uncertain. V gave up 7 bases and J gave up 5 bases, with 7 bases separating them. The length of the CDR3 is 10 residues. Looked up from germline, CDR1 is GTSNPN and CDR2 is SVGIG (reference sequence). CDR3 DNA sequence: TGTGCCTCCTGGGGAGATACGCAGTATTTT. Its translation is CASWGDTQYF.

A note on this clone: Other DNA sequences from this sample encode an identical CDR3 as well. V is TRBV27 and J is TRBJ2-7; no firm D call. Trimming removed 2 bases at V and 0 bases at J, with 2 bases between. The V gene's germline CDR1 is MNHEY and CDR2 SMNVEV (reference sequence). The CDR3 spans 12 residues. CDR3 sequence reads: CASSLDSYEQYF. The CDR3 nucleotides read TGTGCCAGCAGTTTAGACTCCTACGAGCAGTACTTC.

This clone was detected only once. This rearrangement joins TRBV19 to TRBJ1-5; 7 bases agree with TRBD1. The germline V gene has CDR1 LNHDA and CDR2 SQIVND (reference sequence). J gave up 0 bases and V 9 bases, and 14 bases lay outside the gene matches. The CDR3 has 17 residues. The CDR3 protein is CASNNPGAGGSNQPQHF. In DNA form, the CDR3 reads TGTGCCAGCAACAACCCGGGGGCAGGGGGTAGCAATCAGCCCCAGCATTTT.

In this sample, this clone turned up once. The V and J genes are TRBV13 and TRBJ1-2; 8 positions agree with TRBD1. Germline trimming cut 0 bases from V and 4 bases from J; bases unmatched to any gene: 4. The CDR3 totals 15 residues. Germline V gene data show CDR1 as PRHDT and CDR2 as FYEKMQ (reference sequence). The DNA for the CDR3 is TGTGCCAGCAGCTTAGGACAGGGGGATGGCTATGGCTACACCTTC. It encodes CASSLGQGDGYGYTF.

V gene TRBV5-6 combines with J gene TRBJ1-6, with a weak D call TRBD1 (5 bases). Germline lookup yields CDR1 SGHDT and CDR2 YYEEEE. The ends were cut back, 0 bases at V and 2 bases at J, with 9 bases in the middle. CDR3 length: 16 residues. CDR3: CASSLAPGPYNSPLHF. The CDR3 DNA reads as TGTGCCAGCAGCTTGGCGCCAGGGCCCTATAATTCACCCCTCCACTTT.

CDR3 sequence: CASSYSHARGRETQYF. The CDR3 bases are TGTGCCAGCAGTTACTCGCATGCCAGGGGAAGGGAGACCCAGTACTTC. The gene calls are TRBV6-5 and TRBJ2-5; TRBD1 is a possible D gene (6 bases). With 0 bases removed from V and 5 bases from J, the gap between germline ends came to 16 bases. Germline V gene lookup returns CDR1 MNHEY and CDR2 SVGAGI. There are 16 residues in the CDR3.

This chain uses TRBV5-6 with TRBJ2-6; D is undetermined. The CDR3 runs 16 residues. V was cut by 2 bases and J by 1 base, with 10 bases left in between. Looked up from germline, CDR1 is SGHDT and CDR2 is YYEEEE. CDR3 protein: CASSFGLGSGANVLTF. The CDR3 DNA is TGTGCCAGCAGCTTCGGTCTAGGGTCTGGGGCCAACGTCCTGACTTTC.

The chain joins TRBV6-1 to TRBJ2-3; maybe TRBD2 (5 bases). Between the trimmed V and J ends, which lost 5 bases and 1 base, there was a span of 10 bases. From germline, CDR1 is MNHNS and CDR2 SASEGT. The CDR3 covers 14 residues. This CDR3 reads CASSTDWGTDTQYF. In nucleotides, the CDR3 is TGTGCCAGCAGTACGGACTGGGGCACAGATACGCAGTATTTT.

The J gene is TRBJ1-2, the V gene TRBV29-1; D is uncertain. Looked up from germline, CDR1 is SQVTM and CDR2 is ANQGSEA. V was pared by 4 bases and J by 4 bases, with 10 bases between. CDR3 size: 12 residues. CDR3 in amino acids: CSVGAAAYGYTF. In DNA form, the CDR3 reads TGCAGCGTTGGAGCGGCCGCCTATGGCTACACCTTC.

The rearrangement joins TRBV7-2 to TRBJ2-7, with 7 bases matching TRBD1. The J segment lost 6 bases and the V segment lost 5 bases, leaving 16 bases of the junction unmatched. This CDR3 region has 16 residues. Germline assignment: CDR1 SGHTA and CDR2 FQGNSA. The DNA of the CDR3 is TGTGCCAGCAGCCTTAAGCTAGACAGGGTCTTCATCGAGCAGTACTTC. Translating it yields CASSLKLDRVFIEQYF.

DNA of the CDR3: TGTGCCAGCAGCCCGACAGACAATGAGCAGTTCTTC. Translating it yields CASSPTDNEQFF. The chain recombines TRBV5-6 with TRBJ2-1; tentatively, D is TRBD1 (5 bases). The germline V gene has CDR1 SGHDT and CDR2 YYEEEE. The length of the CDR3 is 12 residues. V lost 4 bases to trimming and J lost 5 bases, with 7 bases between them.